The rows below give T cell receptor beta chains drawn from one sample of a study of neurological immune-mediated disorders. TCRdb ran MiXCR on the 5' RACE reads and lists one entry per CDR3 protein. This sample yields tens of thousands of distinct CDR3 sequences, of which under 5% are seen a single time; less than 3.5% belongs to the top ten. The sequencing input was PBMCs. Every receptor here comes from a woman aged 45-60 years with multiple sclerosis. CDR3s include the opening cysteine and the closing phenylalanine or tryptophan. D genes are given only for firm matches. Not all rows give a size; the values are once, few, many and, for expanded clones, a class.

abundance | d_gene | j_gene | v_gene | CDR3aa | CDR3nt
many | TRBD1 | TRBJ2-3 | TRBV5-5 | CASSFQPGQDTDTQYF | TGTGCCAGCAGCTTCCAGCCGGGACAGGACACAGATACGCAGTATTTT
many | NA | TRBJ2-7 | TRBV28 | CATREAYEQYF | TGTGCCACTCGGGAAGCCTACGAGCAGTACTTC
many | NA | TRBJ2-1 | TRBV9 | CASSARGLRTADSYNEQFF | TGTGCCAGCAGCGCACGCGGCCTACGGACGGCCGACTCATACAATGAGCAGTTCTTC
NA | NA | TRBJ2-5 | TRBV29-1 | CSVEGWQTQYF | TGCAGCGTTGAGGGGTGGCAGACCCAGTACTTC
many | TRBD1 | TRBJ1-4 | TRBV20-1 | CSAAGTDEKLFF | TGCAGTGCTGCCGGGACAGATGAAAAACTGTTTTTT
many | TRBD1 | TRBJ1-2 | TRBV7-2 | CASSLSPGGGYGYTF | TGTGCCAGCAGCTTAAGTCCAGGGGGAGGCTATGGCTACACCTTC
many | NA | TRBJ2-1 | TRBV6-2/TRBV6-3 | CASSYADNEQFF | TGTGCCAGCAGTTACGCAGACAATGAGCAGTTCTTC
many | TRBD1 | TRBJ1-1 | TRBV9 | CASSATGQNTEAFF | TGTGCCAGCAGCGCGACAGGGCAGAACACTGAAGCTTTCTTT
NA | NA | TRBJ2-7 | TRBV5-1 | CASSMDRPYEQYF | TGCGCCAGCAGCATGGACAGACCCTACGAGCAGTACTTC
many | TRBD2 | TRBJ2-3 | TRBV7-3 | CASSLTAAGGADTQYF | TGTGCCAGCAGCCTCACCGCAGCGGGGGGGGCAGATACGCAGTATTTT
NA | NA | TRBJ1-5 | TRBV2 | CASSRERSNQPQHF | TGTGCCAGCAGCAGGGAGAGAAGCAATCAGCCCCAGCATTTT
many | NA | TRBJ2-1 | TRBV5-8 | CASSIRAGGDFYNEQFF | TGTGCCAGCAGCATACGGGCCGGGGGAGACTTCTACAATGAGCAGTTCTTC
few | TRBD2 | TRBJ2-3 | TRBV10-2 | CASSKLAGGTTDTQYF | TGCGCCAGCAGTAAATTAGCGGGGGGGACCACAGATACGCAGTATTTT
many | NA | TRBJ2-1 | TRBV5-5 | CASSLVGDEQFF | TGTGCCAGCAGCTTGGTGGGCGATGAGCAGTTCTTC
many | TRBD1 | TRBJ1-2 | TRBV12-3/TRBV12-4 | CASSHRTGPTGGYTF | TGTGCCAGCAGTCACCGGACAGGTCCAACCGGGGGCTACACCTTC
many | NA | TRBJ1-1 | TRBV5-1 | CASSLNRAYTEAFF | TGCGCCAGCAGCTTGAACAGGGCTTACACTGAAGCTTTCTTT
many | NA | TRBJ2-3 | TRBV20-1 | CSARFGGGDTQYF | TGCAGTGCTAGATTTGGAGGGGGGGATACGCAGTATTTT
many | TRBD2 | TRBJ2-3 | TRBV20-1 | CSAVTSGGTDTQYF | TGCAGTGCGGTGACTAGCGGGGGTACAGATACGCAGTATTTT
many | NA | TRBJ2-7 | TRBV29-1 | CSVEAGGRYEQYF | TGCAGCGTGGAGGCAGGGGGGCGATACGAGCAGTACTTC
many | NA | TRBJ1-1 | TRBV5-1 | CASSYSDNTEAFF | TGCGCCAGCAGCTACTCCGACAACACTGAAGCTTTCTTT
many | TRBD1 | TRBJ1-6 | TRBV28 | CASSHRDRSSPLHF | TGTGCCAGCAGTCACCGGGACAGGTCCTCACCCCTCCACTTT
many | TRBD2 | TRBJ2-1 | TRBV3-1 | CASSQDLRRGGRSYNEQFF | TGTGCCAGCAGCCAAGATCTTCGACGGGGGGGCCGCTCCTACAATGAGCAGTTCTTC
NA | NA | TRBJ1-6 | TRBV5-1 | CASSLAGEDSPLNF | TGCGCCAGCAGCTTGGCAGGGGAGGATTCACCCCTCAACTTT
many | NA | TRBJ1-1 | TRBV12-3/TRBV12-4 | CASSPDRINTEAFF | TGTGCCAGCAGTCCGGACAGAATTAACACTGAAGCTTTCTTT
many | TRBD2 | TRBJ2-3 | TRBV20-1 | CSAVPLAGGTDTQYF | TGCAGTGCTGTACCACTAGCGGGGGGCACAGATACGCAGTATTTT
few | TRBD1 | TRBJ2-5 | TRBV24-1 | CATSDPGTGRGETQYF | TGTGCCACCAGTGACCCTGGGACAGGGAGAGGCGAGACCCAGTACTTC